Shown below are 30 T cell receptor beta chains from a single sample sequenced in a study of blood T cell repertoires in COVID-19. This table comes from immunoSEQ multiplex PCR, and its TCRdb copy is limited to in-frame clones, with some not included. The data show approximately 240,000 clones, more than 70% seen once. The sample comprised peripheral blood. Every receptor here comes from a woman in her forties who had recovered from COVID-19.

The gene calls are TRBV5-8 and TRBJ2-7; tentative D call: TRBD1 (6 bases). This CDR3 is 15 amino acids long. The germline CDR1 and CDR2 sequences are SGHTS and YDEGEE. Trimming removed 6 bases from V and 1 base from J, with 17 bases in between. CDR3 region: CASTSSADRSYEQYF. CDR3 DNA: TGTGCCAGCACCTCATCAGCGGACAGATCCTACGAGCAGTACTTC.

The CDR3 DNA reads as TGTGCCAGTAGAATGGAGGGATTAAAGCCCCAGCATTTT. Its translation: CASRMEGLKPQHF. The J gene is TRBJ1-5, the V gene TRBV19; D not certain. V gave up 6 bases and J gave up 8 bases, with 14 bases separating them. Germline CDR1 LNHDA, CDR2 SQIVND (reference sequence). The CDR3 loop spans 13 amino acids.

The chain's CDR3 is CASSQANYGYTF. The CDR3 DNA sequence: TGTGCCAGCAGCCAGGCAAACTATGGCTACACCTTC. The chain has TRBV3-1 (or the pseudogene TRBV3-2) and TRBJ1-2; D not certain. The germline V gene encodes CDR1 LGHDT and CDR2 YNNKEL (reference sequence). The CDR3 spans 12 residues. V was cut by 3 bases and J by 2 bases, with 4 bases left in between.

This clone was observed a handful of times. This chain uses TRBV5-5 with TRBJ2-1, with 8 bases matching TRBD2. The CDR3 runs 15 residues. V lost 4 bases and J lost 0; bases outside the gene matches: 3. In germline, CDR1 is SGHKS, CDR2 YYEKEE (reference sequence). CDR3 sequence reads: CASSVRGGSYNEQFF. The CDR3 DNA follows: TGTGCCAGCAGCGTACGGGGGGGCTCCTACAATGAGCAGTTCTTC.

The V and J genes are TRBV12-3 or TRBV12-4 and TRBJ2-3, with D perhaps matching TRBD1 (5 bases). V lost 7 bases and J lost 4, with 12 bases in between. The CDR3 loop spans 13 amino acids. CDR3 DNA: TGTGCCAGCACCCACAGGATGGCAGATACGCAGTATTTT. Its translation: CASTHRMADTQYF.

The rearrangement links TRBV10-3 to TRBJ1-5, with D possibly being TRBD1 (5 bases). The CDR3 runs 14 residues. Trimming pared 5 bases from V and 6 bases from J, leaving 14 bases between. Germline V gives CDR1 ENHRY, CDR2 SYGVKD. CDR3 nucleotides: TGTGCCATCAGTCCCACAGGTTCAGGTCAGCCCCAGCATTTT. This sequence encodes CAISPTGSGQPQHF.

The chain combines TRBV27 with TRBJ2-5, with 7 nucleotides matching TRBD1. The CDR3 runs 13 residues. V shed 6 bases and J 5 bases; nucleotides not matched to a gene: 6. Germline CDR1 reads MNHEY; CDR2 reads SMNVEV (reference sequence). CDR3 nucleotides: TGTGCCAGCAGGGAGACAGGGCGGGAGACCCAGTACTTC. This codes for CASRETGRETQYF.

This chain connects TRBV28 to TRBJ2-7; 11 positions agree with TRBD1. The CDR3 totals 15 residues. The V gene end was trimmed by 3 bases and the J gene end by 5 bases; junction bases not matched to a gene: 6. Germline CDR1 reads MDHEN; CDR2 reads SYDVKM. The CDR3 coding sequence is TGTGCCAGCAGTTTTGAGGGACAGGGGGGCCACGAGCAGTACTTC. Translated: CASSFEGQGGHEQYF.

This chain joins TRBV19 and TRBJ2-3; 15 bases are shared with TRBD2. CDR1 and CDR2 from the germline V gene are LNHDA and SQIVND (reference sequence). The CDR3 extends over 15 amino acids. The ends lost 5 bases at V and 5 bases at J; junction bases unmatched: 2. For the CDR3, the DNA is TGTGCCAGTAGTGGGACTAGCGGGGGGCAAGATACGCAGTATTTT. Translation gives CASSGTSGGQDTQYF.

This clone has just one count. As DNA, the CDR3 is TGTGCCAGCAGCTTAGCCCAGGGTTTAGGGAACGAGCAGTACTTC. Its translation is CASSLAQGLGNEQYF. The V and J genes are TRBV7-9 and TRBJ2-7, with D possibly matching TRBD1 (5 bases). From germline, CDR1 is SEHNR and CDR2 FQNEAQ (reference sequence). The CDR3 has 15 residues. V lost 0 bases to trimming and J lost 5 bases, with 14 bases between them.

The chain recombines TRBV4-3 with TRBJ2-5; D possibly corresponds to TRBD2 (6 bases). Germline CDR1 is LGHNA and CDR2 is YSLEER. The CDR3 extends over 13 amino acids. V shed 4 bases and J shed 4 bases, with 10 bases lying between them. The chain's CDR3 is CASSLQGGETQYF. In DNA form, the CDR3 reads TGCGCCAGCAGCCTTCAGGGAGGAGAGACCCAGTACTTC.

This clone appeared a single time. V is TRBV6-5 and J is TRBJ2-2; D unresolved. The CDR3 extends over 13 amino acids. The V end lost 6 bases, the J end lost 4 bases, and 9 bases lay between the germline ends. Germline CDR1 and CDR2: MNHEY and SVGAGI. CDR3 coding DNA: TGTGCCAGCAGAACCCCACTCACCGGGGAGCTGTTTTTT. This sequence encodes CASRTPLTGELFF.

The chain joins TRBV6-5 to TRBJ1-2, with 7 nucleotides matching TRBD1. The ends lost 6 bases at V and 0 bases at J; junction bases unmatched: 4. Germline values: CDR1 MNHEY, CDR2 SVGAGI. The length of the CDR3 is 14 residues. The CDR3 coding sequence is TGTGCCAGCAGCCGGGACAGAGCTAACTATGGCTACACCTTC. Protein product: CASSRDRANYGYTF.

This CDR3 reads CASSSPGQDPYEQYF. The CDR3 DNA is TGTGCCAGCAGTTCTCCCGGACAGGATCCCTACGAGCAGTACTTC. This chain connects TRBV28 to TRBJ2-7, with 7 positions matching TRBD1. Germline CDR1 reads MDHEN; CDR2 reads SYDVKM. The junction had 8 bases not matched to a gene; V was cut back by 4 bases and J by 2 bases. The CDR3 covers 15 residues.

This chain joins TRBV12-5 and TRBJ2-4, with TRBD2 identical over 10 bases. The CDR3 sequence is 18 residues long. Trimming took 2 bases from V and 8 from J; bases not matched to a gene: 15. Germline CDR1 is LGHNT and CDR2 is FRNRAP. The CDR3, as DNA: TGTGCTAGTGGTTTGTTCTCTGCTAGCGGGAGTATTGGGGACATTCAGTACTTC. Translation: CASGLFSASGSIGDIQYF.

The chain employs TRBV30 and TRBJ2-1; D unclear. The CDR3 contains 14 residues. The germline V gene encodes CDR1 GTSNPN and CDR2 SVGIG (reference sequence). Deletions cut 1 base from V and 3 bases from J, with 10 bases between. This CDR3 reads CAWSGETFYNEQFF. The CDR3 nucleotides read TGTGCCTGGAGTGGAGAAACCTTCTACAATGAGCAGTTCTTC.

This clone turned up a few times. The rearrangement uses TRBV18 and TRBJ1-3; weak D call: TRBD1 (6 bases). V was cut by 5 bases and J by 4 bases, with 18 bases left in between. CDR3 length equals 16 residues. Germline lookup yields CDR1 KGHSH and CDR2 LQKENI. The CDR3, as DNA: TGTGCCAGCTCAACGTTGCCAGGGGTTACAGGAAACACCATATATTTT. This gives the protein CASSTLPGVTGNTIYF.

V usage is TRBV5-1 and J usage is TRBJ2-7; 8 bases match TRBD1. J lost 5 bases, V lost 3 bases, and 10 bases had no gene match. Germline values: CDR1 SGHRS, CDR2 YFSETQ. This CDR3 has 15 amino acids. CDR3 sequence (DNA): TGCGCCAGCAGCTCCCCCCAAGGACAGGGCAACGAGCAGTACTTC. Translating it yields CASSSPQGQGNEQYF.

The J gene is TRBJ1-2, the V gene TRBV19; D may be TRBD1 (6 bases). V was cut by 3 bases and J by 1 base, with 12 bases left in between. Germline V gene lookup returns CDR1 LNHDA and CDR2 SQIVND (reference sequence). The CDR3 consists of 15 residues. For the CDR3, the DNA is TGTGCCAGTAGTATGGGGGCGGCTAATAACTATGGCTACACCTTC. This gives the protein CASSMGAANNYGYTF.

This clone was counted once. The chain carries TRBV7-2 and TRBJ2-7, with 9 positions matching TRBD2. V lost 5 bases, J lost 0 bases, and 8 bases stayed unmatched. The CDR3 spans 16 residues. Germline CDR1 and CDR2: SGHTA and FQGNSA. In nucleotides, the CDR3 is TGTGCCAGCAGCGTGACTAGCGGAAGTAGCTCCTACGAGCAGTACTTC. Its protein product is CASSVTSGSSSYEQYF.

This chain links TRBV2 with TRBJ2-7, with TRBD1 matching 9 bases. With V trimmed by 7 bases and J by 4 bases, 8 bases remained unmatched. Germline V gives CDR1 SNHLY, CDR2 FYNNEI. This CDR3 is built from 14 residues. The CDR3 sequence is CASTWDRESYEQYF. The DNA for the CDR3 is TGTGCCAGCACGTGGGACAGGGAATCTTACGAGCAGTACTTC.

The chain's CDR3 is CASSLGQQETQYF. CDR3 bases: TGTGCCAGCAGTTTGGGACAACAAGAGACCCAGTACTTC. The rearrangement joins TRBV6-5 to TRBJ2-5; TRBD1 might be the D (6 bases). Germline V gene data show CDR1 as MNHEY and CDR2 as SVGAGI. The CDR3 runs to 13 residues. V was clipped by 4 bases and J by 2 bases, with 8 bases between them.

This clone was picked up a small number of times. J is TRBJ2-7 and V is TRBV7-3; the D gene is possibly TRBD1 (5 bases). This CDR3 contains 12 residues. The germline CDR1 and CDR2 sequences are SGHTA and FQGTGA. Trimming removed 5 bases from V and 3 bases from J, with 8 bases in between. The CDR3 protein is CASSVQGYEQYF. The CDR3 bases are TGTGCCAGCAGCGTCCAGGGCTACGAGCAGTACTTC.

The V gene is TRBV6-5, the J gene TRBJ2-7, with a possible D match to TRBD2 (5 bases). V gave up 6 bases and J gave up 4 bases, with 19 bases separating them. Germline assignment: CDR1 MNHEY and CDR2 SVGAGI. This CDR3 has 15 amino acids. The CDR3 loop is CASSPYGLAAYEQYF. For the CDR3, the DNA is TGTGCCAGCAGCCCCTACGGCCTAGCAGCATACGAGCAGTACTTC.

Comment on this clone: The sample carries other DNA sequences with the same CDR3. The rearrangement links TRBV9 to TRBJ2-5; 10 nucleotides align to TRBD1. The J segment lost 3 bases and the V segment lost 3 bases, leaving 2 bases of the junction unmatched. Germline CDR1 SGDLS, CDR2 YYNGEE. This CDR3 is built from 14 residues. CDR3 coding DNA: TGTGCCAGCAGCGAGGGACAGGGGAAAGAGACCCAGTACTTC. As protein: CASSEGQGKETQYF.

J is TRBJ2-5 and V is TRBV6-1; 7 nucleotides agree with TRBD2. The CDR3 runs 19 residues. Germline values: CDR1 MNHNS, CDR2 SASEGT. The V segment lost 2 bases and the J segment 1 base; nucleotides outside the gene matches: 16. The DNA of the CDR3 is TGTGCCAGCAGTGAATTCCTTGAAGGCGGGAGTCAATCCCAAGAGACCCAGTACTTC. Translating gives CASSEFLEGGSQSQETQYF.

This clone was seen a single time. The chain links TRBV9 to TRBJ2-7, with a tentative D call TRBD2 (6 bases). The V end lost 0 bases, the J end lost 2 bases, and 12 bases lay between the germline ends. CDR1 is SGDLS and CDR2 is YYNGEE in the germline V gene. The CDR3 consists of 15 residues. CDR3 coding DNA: TGTGCCAGCAGCGTAGGTGGTAGCGGAACCTACGAGCAGTACTTC. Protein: CASSVGGSGTYEQYF.

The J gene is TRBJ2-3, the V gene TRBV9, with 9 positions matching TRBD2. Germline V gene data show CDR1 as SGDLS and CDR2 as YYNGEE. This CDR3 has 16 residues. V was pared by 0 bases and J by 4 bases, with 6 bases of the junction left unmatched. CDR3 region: CASSVVGGGASDTQYF. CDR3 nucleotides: TGTGCCAGCAGCGTAGTTGGCGGGGGGGCCTCAGATACGCAGTATTTT.

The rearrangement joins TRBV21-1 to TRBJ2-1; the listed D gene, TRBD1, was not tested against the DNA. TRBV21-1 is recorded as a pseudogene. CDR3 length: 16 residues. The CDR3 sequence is CASSIRQAGIYNEQFF. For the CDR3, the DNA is TGTGCCAGCAGCATACGACAGGCCGGTATTTACAATGAGCAGTTCTTC.

The DNA for the CDR3 is TGTGCCAGCAGCTTAGTACCCACAGGCTACGAGCAGTACTTC. Protein sequence: CASSLVPTGYEQYF. This chain uses TRBV7-2 with TRBJ2-7; D may be TRBD1 (5 bases). Trimming cost V 1 base and J 3 bases, with 10 bases left between them. The CDR3 sequence is 14 residues long. Germline V gene lookup returns CDR1 SGHTA and CDR2 FQGNSA. Supplemented by reference TRBV7-2 and TRBJ2-7, the full variable domain reads GAGVSQSPSNKVTEKGKDVELRCDPISGHTALYWYRQSLGQGLEFLIYFQGNSAPDKSGLPSDRFSAERTGGSVSTLTIQRTQQEDSAVYLCASSLVPTGYEQYFGPGTRLTVT.